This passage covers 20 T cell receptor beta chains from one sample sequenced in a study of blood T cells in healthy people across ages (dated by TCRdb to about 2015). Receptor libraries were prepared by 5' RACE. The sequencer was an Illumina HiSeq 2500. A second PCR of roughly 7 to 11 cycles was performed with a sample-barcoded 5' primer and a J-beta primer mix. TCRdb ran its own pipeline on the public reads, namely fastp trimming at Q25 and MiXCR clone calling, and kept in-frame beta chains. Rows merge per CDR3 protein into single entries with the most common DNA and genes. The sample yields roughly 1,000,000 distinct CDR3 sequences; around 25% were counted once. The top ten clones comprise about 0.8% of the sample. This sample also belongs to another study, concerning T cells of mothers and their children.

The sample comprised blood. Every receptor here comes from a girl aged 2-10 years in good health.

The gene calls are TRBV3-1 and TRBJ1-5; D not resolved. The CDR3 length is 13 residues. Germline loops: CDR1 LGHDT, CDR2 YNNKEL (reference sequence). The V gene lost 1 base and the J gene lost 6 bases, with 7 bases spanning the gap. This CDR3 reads CASSQGWGQPQHF. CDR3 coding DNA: TGTGCCAGCAGCCAAGGATGGGGTCAGCCCCAGCATTTT.

CDR3 sequence: CASSRAYTGPRTKNIQYF. The CDR3 DNA follows: TGTGCCAGCAGTCGAGCTTACACAGGGCCTCGGACCAAAAACATTCAGTACTTC. This chain connects TRBV27 to TRBJ2-4, with a possible D match to TRBD1 (6 bases). This CDR3 is 18 amino acids long. The V end lost 5 bases, the J end lost 2 bases, and 22 bases lay between the germline ends. The germline V gene has CDR1 MNHEY and CDR2 SMNVEV (reference sequence).

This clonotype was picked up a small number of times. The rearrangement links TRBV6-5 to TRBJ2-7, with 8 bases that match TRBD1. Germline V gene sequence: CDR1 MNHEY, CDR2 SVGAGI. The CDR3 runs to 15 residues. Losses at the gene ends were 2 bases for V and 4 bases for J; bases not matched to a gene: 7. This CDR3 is CASSYGAGGAYEQYF. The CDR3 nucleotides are TGTGCCAGCAGTTACGGTGCAGGGGGCGCTTACGAGCAGTACTTC.

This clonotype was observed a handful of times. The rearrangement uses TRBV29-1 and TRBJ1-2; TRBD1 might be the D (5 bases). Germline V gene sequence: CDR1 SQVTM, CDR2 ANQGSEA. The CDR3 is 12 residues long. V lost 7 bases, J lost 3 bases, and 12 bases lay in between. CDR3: CSDRQTDYGYTF. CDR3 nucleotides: TGCAGCGATCGACAGACGGACTATGGCTACACCTTC.

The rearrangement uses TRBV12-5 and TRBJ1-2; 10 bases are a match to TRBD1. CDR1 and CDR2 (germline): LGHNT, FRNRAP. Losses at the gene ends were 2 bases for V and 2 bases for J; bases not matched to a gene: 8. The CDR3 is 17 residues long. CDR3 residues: CASGLPPPGQGNYGYTF. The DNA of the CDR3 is TGTGCTAGTGGTTTGCCCCCTCCGGGACAGGGGAACTATGGCTACACCTTC.

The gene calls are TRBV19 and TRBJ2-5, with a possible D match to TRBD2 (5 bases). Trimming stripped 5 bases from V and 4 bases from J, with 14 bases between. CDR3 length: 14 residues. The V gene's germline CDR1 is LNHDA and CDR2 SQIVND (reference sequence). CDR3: CASSVAWTAETQYF. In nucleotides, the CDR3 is TGTGCCAGTAGTGTCGCCTGGACTGCAGAGACCCAGTACTTC.

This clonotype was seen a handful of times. The CDR3 bases are TGCGCCAGCAGCTTGCCCCAGGCGGCCTACGAGCAGTACTTC. It specifies CASSLPQAAYEQYF. V is TRBV5-1 and J is TRBJ2-7; no firm D call. Germline CDR1 SGHRS, CDR2 YFSETQ. The CDR3 totals 14 residues. V was cut by 1 base and J by 2 bases, with 10 bases left in between.

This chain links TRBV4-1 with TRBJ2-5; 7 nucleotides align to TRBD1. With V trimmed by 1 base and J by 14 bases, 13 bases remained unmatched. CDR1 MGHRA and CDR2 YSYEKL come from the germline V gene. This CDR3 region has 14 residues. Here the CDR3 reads CASSQVEVSGTAYF. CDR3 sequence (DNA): TGCGCCAGCAGCCAAGTGGAGGTTAGTGGGACAGCATACTTC.

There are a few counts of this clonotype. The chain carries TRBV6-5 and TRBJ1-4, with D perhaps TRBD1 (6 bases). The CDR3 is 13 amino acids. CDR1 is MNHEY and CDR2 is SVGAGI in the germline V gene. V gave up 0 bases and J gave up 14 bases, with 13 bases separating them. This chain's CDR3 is CASSYSGGPRLFF. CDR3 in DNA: TGTGCCAGCAGTTACTCCGGGGGGCCGAGGCTGTTTTTT.

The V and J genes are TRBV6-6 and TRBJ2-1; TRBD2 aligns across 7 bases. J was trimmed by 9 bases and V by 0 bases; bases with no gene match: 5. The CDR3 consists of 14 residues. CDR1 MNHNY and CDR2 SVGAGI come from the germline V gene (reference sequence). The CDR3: CASSYSNGGSEQFF. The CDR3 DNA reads TGTGCCAGCAGTTACTCGAACGGCGGGAGTGAGCAGTTCTTC.

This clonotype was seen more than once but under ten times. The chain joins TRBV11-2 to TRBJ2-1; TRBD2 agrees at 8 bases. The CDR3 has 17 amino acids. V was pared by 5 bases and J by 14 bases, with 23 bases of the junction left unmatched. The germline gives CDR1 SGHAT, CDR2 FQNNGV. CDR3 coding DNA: TGTGCCAGCAGCCTGGGACTAGAATGTTACTTGTCGTTGTGGAAGTTCTTC. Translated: CASSLGLECYLSLWKFF. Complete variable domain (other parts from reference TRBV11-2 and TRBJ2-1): EAGVAQSPRYKIIEKRQSVAFWCNPISGHATLYWYQQILGQGPKLLIQFQNNGVVDDSQLPKDRFSAERLKGVDSTLKIQPAKLEDSAVYLCASSLGLECYLSLWKFFGPGTRLTVL.

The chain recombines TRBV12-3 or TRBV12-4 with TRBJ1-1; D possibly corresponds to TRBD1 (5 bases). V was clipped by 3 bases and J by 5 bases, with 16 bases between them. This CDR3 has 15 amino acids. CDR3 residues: CASSLQPPGITEAFF. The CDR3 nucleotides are TGTGCCAGCAGTTTGCAGCCCCCAGGGATTACTGAAGCTTTCTTT.

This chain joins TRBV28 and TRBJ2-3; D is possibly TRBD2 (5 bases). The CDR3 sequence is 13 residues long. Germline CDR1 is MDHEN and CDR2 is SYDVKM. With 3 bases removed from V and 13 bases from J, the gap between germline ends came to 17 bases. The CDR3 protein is CASSFYSVPGKYF. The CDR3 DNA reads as TGTGCCAGCAGTTTTTATTCTGTCCCGGGGAAGTATTTT.

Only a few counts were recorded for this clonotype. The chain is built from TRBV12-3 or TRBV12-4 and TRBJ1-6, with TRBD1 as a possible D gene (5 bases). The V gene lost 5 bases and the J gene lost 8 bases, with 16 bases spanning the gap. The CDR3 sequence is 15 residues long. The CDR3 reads CASSRGETEDSPLHF. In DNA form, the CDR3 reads TGTGCCAGCAGTCGGGGGGAGACGGAGGATTCACCCCTCCACTTT.

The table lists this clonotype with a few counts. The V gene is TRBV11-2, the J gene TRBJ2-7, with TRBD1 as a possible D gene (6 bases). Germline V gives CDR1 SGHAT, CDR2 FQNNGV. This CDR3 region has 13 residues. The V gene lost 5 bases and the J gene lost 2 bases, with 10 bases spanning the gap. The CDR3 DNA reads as TGTGCCAGCAGCGCGTGGGACACCTACGAGCAGTACTTC. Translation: CASSAWDTYEQYF.

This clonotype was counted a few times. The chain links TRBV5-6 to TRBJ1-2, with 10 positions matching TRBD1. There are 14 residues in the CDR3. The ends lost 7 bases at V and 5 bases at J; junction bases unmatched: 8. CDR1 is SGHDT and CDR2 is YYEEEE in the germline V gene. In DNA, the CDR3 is TGTGCCAGCGGTGGACAGGGGGGTTCGTATGGCTACACCTTC. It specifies CASGGQGGSYGYTF.

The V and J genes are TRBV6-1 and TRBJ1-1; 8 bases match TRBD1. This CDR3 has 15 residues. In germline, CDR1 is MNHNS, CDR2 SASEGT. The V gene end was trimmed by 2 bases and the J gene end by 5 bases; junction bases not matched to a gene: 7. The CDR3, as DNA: TGTGCCAGCAGTGAATTTTTCACAGGGGGGACTGAAGCTTTCTTT. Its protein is CASSEFFTGGTEAFF.

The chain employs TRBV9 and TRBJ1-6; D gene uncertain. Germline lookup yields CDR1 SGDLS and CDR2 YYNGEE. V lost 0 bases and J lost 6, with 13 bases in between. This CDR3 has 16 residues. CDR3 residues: CASSVAPGDSNSPLHF. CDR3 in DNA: TGTGCCAGCAGCGTAGCCCCGGGCGATAGTAATTCACCCCTCCACTTT.

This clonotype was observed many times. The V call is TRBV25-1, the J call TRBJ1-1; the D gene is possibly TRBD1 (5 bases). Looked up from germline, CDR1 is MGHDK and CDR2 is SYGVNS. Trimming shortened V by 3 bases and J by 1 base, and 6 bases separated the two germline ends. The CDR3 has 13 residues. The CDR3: CASSEQGNTEAFF. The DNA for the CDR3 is TGTGCCAGCAGTGAGCAGGGGAACACTGAAGCTTTCTTT.

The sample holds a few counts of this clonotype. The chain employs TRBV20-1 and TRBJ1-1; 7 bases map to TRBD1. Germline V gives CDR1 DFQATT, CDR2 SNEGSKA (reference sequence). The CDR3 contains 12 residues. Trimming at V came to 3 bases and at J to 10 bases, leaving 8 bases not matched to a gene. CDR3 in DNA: TGCAGTGCTAGTCAACAGGGGAGGGGAGCTTTCTTT. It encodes CSASQQGRGAFF.